The table lists the clone carrying this TCR beta chain with a few counts. As yet, its antigen is unknown. MiXCR, applied by TCRdb to the reads, yields one record per CDR3 protein. The sample records roughly 860,000 distinct CDR3 sequences, about 30% being singletons. These data originate in a study of T cell repertoires in cytomegalovirus infection. CDR1 is MNHEY, CDR2 SMNVEV, per germline (reference sequence). This CDR3 is 15 amino acids long. V was cut by 0 bases and J by 8 bases, with 16 bases left in between. The sequencing used cultured CD8+ T cells from PBMCs, collected from culture after CMV antigen stimulation. The TCR originated in a human donor in good health (CMV status not recorded). Some clones in this sample may be carry-over from other donors' samples. This chain uses TRBV27 with TRBJ1-2; D perhaps matches TRBD1 (6 bases). CDR3 bases: TGTGCCAGCAGTTTATCGGGCAGGGGCCTCGGGGGCTACACCTTC. Translating gives CASSLSGRGLGGYTF.